A selection of T cell receptor beta chains follows, all from one sample in a study of metastatic and nonmetastatic thyroid tumors. TCRdb reprocessed the PCR reads via MiXCR. The profile shows under 30,000 clones, 15% of them singletons. Source material: blood. These receptors were taken from a male donor with papillary thyroid cancer or a benign thyroid nodule (not recorded which). Some clones in this sample may be carry-over from other donors' samples. CDR3s include the opening cysteine and the closing phenylalanine or tryptophan. The D gene is left open where the match is weak. Expanded clones get a size class; other rows say once, few or many, or leave the size out.

CDR3nt: TGCGCCAGCAGCCAGGACGGGACAGATACGCAGTATTTT; CDR3aa: CASSQDGTDTQYF; d_gene: .; abundance: many; v_gene: TRBV10-1; j_gene: TRBJ2-3; len: 13
CDR3nt: TGCAGTGCTAGTGGATTGGGACTAGCGTACTTCTCAGATACGCAGTATTTT; CDR3aa: CSASGLGLAYFSDTQYF; d_gene: TRBD2; abundance: many; v_gene: TRBV20-1; j_gene: TRBJ2-3; len: 17
CDR3nt: TGTGCCAGCAGCGTAGCCCCAAGCTACGAGCAGTACTTC; CDR3aa: CASSVAPSYEQYF; d_gene: .; abundance: many; v_gene: TRBV9; j_gene: TRBJ2-7; len: 13
CDR3nt: TGTGCCAGCAGTTATGCCCGGGACAGGGGGCGGAATTTT; CDR3aa: CASSYARDRGRNF; d_gene: TRBD1; abundance: many; v_gene: TRBV6-5; j_gene: TRBJ2-3; len: 13
CDR3nt: TGCGCCATCGCCGAAAGGGGTCGCTACACCTTC; CDR3aa: CAIAERGRYTF; d_gene: .; abundance: .; v_gene: TRBV5-1; j_gene: TRBJ1-2; len: 11
CDR3nt: TGTGCCAGCAGCCAAGCGCCTAGCGGCTCCTACGAGCAGTACTTC; CDR3aa: CASSQAPSGSYEQYF; d_gene: TRBD2; abundance: many; v_gene: TRBV3-1; j_gene: TRBJ2-7; len: 15
CDR3nt: TGTGCCAGCAGCTTAGAAAAGGGTCAGCCCCAGCATTTT; CDR3aa: CASSLEKGQPQHF; d_gene: .; abundance: many; v_gene: TRBV7-2; j_gene: TRBJ1-5; len: 13
CDR3nt: TGTGCCAGCAGTGACGGGGATAACTATGGCTACACCTTC; CDR3aa: CASSDGDNYGYTF; d_gene: .; abundance: many; v_gene: TRBV6-4; j_gene: TRBJ1-2; len: 13
CDR3nt: TGTGCCAGCAGTCGAGCGGGAGGGGGTGATACGCAGTATTTT; CDR3aa: CASSRAGGGDTQYF; d_gene: TRBD2; abundance: many; v_gene: TRBV27; j_gene: TRBJ2-3; len: 14
CDR3nt: TGTGCCAGTGGACAGGGTGTTAATCAGCCCCAGCATTTT; CDR3aa: CASGQGVNQPQHF; d_gene: TRBD1; abundance: .; v_gene: TRBV19; j_gene: TRBJ1-5; len: 13
CDR3nt: TGTGCCACCAGTGATTACAAGGGGGGGGACCAAGAGACCCAGTACTTC; CDR3aa: CATSDYKGGDQETQYF; d_gene: .; abundance: many; v_gene: TRBV24-1; j_gene: TRBJ2-5; len: 16
CDR3nt: TGTGCCAGCAGTGACGAGGGACAGGGGAACACTGAAGCTTTCTTT; CDR3aa: CASSDEGQGNTEAFF; d_gene: TRBD1; abundance: few; v_gene: TRBV6-1; j_gene: TRBJ1-1; len: 15
CDR3nt: TGTGCCAGCAGCTTGGACTATAATTCACCCCTCCACTTT; CDR3aa: CASSLDYNSPLHF; d_gene: .; abundance: many; v_gene: TRBV7-3; j_gene: TRBJ1-6; len: 13
CDR3nt: TGTGCCAGCAGCCAGGGCCAAACAGGGGATCCCTACGAGCAGTACTTC; CDR3aa: CASSQGQTGDPYEQYF; d_gene: TRBD1; abundance: medium-sized; v_gene: TRBV4-2; j_gene: TRBJ2-7; len: 16
CDR3nt: TGCGCCAGCAGCTTGGCTTGGGCGGGGGTCCATGGCTACACCTTC; CDR3aa: CASSLAWAGVHGYTF; d_gene: .; abundance: .; v_gene: TRBV5-1; j_gene: TRBJ1-2; len: 15
CDR3nt: TGCAGTGCTACAGCCACGACGGGGCCAGATACGCAGTATTTT; CDR3aa: CSATATTGPDTQYF; d_gene: .; abundance: many; v_gene: TRBV20-1; j_gene: TRBJ2-3; len: 14
CDR3nt: TGTGCCAGCAGCCTCATGCCACACGGGACTAGCGGGTACTACGAGCAGTACTTC; CDR3aa: CASSLMPHGTSGYYEQYF; d_gene: TRBD2; abundance: .; v_gene: TRBV11-2; j_gene: TRBJ2-7; len: 18
CDR3nt: TGTGCCAGCCCTCCCCCCCGAGGGACTAGCGGGGGGGCCATACCCTACTACAATGAGCAGTTCTTC; CDR3aa: CASPPPRGTSGGAIPYYNEQFF; d_gene: TRBD2; abundance: few; v_gene: TRBV18; j_gene: TRBJ2-1; len: 22
CDR3nt: TGTGCCAGCAGTGAAGCGGCCGCGGGAGCGGGAAGGAACATTCAGTACTTC; CDR3aa: CASSEAAAGAGRNIQYF; d_gene: TRBD2; abundance: many; v_gene: TRBV2; j_gene: TRBJ2-4; len: 17
CDR3nt: TGCAGCGTGCTACCGGGACTAACTTTCGAATCCTACGAGCAGTACTTC; CDR3aa: CSVLPGLTFESYEQYF; d_gene: TRBD2; abundance: many; v_gene: TRBV29-1; j_gene: TRBJ2-7; len: 16
CDR3nt: TGTGCCAGCAGTGAAACCTCCCTTGGGGGCCAGTACTTC; CDR3aa: CASSETSLGGQYF; d_gene: .; abundance: medium-sized; v_gene: TRBV6-1; j_gene: TRBJ2-5; len: 13
CDR3nt: TGCAGTGCGGAAAGGGTGGAGACCCAGTACTTC; CDR3aa: CSAERVETQYF; d_gene: .; abundance: many; v_gene: TRBV20-1; j_gene: TRBJ2-5; len: 11
CDR3nt: TGCGCCAGCAGCCAAGTCCCAGGGCTAGGCGCCGGGGAGCTGTTTTTT; CDR3aa: CASSQVPGLGAGELFF; d_gene: .; abundance: many; v_gene: TRBV4-1; j_gene: TRBJ2-2; len: 16
CDR3nt: TGTGCCACCAGCAGAGGCAAAAAGAACACTGAAGCTTTCTTT; CDR3aa: CATSRGKKNTEAFF; d_gene: .; abundance: many; v_gene: TRBV15; j_gene: TRBJ1-1; len: 14
CDR3nt: TGTGCCAGCAGCCGACCCAACTTTGGACTAGATGGAGAGCAGTTCTTC; CDR3aa: CASSRPNFGLDGEQFF; d_gene: TRBD2; abundance: .; v_gene: TRBV6-1; j_gene: TRBJ2-1; len: 16
CDR3nt: TGTGCCAGCTTAGCGGGGGGGTCGAATGAGCAGTTCTTC; CDR3aa: CASLAGGSNEQFF; d_gene: TRBD2; abundance: many; v_gene: TRBV5-4; j_gene: TRBJ2-1; len: 13
CDR3nt: TGTGCCAGCAGTTTAAGAGGACAGGTGGGAGAGACCCAGTACTTC; CDR3aa: CASSLRGQVGETQYF; d_gene: TRBD1; abundance: many; v_gene: TRBV12-3/TRBV12-4; j_gene: TRBJ2-5; len: 15
CDR3nt: TGTGCCAGCAGCGCGCGACAGAGCCCGAACACCGGGGAGCTGTTTTTT; CDR3aa: CASSARQSPNTGELFF; d_gene: .; abundance: many; v_gene: TRBV7-8; j_gene: TRBJ2-2; len: 16
CDR3nt: TGTGCCAGCAGCTCTCGGGGAGGGGAAAACAATGAGCAGTTCTTC; CDR3aa: CASSSRGGENNEQFF; d_gene: TRBD2; abundance: many; v_gene: TRBV11-3; j_gene: TRBJ2-1; len: 15
CDR3nt: TGTGCCAGCAGTCGGACAGCGCCGTTAACTCGGGAGTCCTACAATGAGCAGTTCTTC; CDR3aa: CASSRTAPLTRESYNEQFF; d_gene: .; abundance: many; v_gene: TRBV6-6; j_gene: TRBJ2-1; len: 19
CDR3nt: TGTGCCATCATACCTAGGGAAGGAAGCAGGACCAACTATGGCTACACCTTC; CDR3aa: CAIIPREGSRTNYGYTF; d_gene: .; abundance: few; v_gene: TRBV10-3; j_gene: TRBJ1-2; len: 17
CDR3nt: TGTGCCAGCAGCTTAGAACAGGGGGTTGACGAGCAGTACTTC; CDR3aa: CASSLEQGVDEQYF; d_gene: TRBD1; abundance: many; v_gene: TRBV7-9; j_gene: TRBJ2-7; len: 14
CDR3nt: TGTGCCAGCAGTGAGTTGAGGGCGGAGCCCCAGCATTTT; CDR3aa: CASSELRAEPQHF; d_gene: .; abundance: many; v_gene: TRBV6-1; j_gene: TRBJ1-5; len: 13
CDR3nt: TGTGCCAGTAGTGCGGGTGGGGGACTAGCGCGCGATGAGCAGTTCTTC; CDR3aa: CASSAGGGLARDEQFF; d_gene: TRBD2; abundance: many; v_gene: TRBV19; j_gene: TRBJ2-1; len: 16
CDR3nt: TGTGCCAGCAGCTCCGCAGATACGCAGTATTTT; CDR3aa: CASSSADTQYF; d_gene: .; abundance: many; v_gene: TRBV7-2; j_gene: TRBJ2-3; len: 11
CDR3nt: TGTGCCAGCAGCCCTGAATGGGGTAGCACTGAAGCTTTCTTT; CDR3aa: CASSPEWGSTEAFF; d_gene: .; abundance: many; v_gene: TRBV7-6; j_gene: TRBJ1-1; len: 14
CDR3nt: TGTGCCAGTAGTACATACCAGGGCGGGGGCCTCTACAATGAGCAGTTCTTC; CDR3aa: CASSTYQGGGLYNEQFF; d_gene: .; abundance: many; v_gene: TRBV19; j_gene: TRBJ2-1; len: 17